These 13 T cell receptor beta chains were all obtained from the same sample, sequenced in a study of blood T cell repertoires in COVID-19 (TCRdb year 2020). Library preparation employed the immunoSEQ multiplex PCR assay. Sourced from immuneACCESS, this table was stored by TCRdb with only in-frame sequences that have V and J called. A share of the clones is absent; for the studies checked, an unresolved V gene accounts for under half, and the remainder has no known explanation. The sample table holds about 250,000 clones, of which 79% were seen once. Together, the top ten hold around 3.6% of the sample. The sequenced sample consisted of peripheral blood. Receptors were obtained from a woman aged 40 to 50 with active or convalescent COVID-19.

This clone appeared a few times. Different DNA sequences within this sample yield the same CDR3. This sequence joins TRBV30 and TRBJ1-4; D may be TRBD1 (6 bases). The CDR3 runs 13 residues. The germline gives CDR1 GTSNPN, CDR2 SVGIG (reference sequence). Trimming removed 0 bases from V and 8 bases from J, with 10 bases in between. The chain's CDR3 is CAWSVDRGEKLFF. The CDR3 nucleotides read TGTGCCTGGAGTGTGGATAGGGGGGAAAAACTGTTTTTT.

The chain employs TRBV28 and TRBJ1-2; 7 nucleotides align to TRBD1. Germline-derived CDR1 and CDR2 are MDHEN and SYDVKM. V dropped 2 bases and J dropped 7; count of bases not matched to a gene: 4. There are 13 residues in the CDR3. The CDR3 region is CASSLGAGGGYTF. In DNA, the CDR3 is TGTGCCAGCAGTTTAGGGGCAGGGGGTGGCTACACCTTC.

The chain combines TRBV2 with TRBJ1-2; D is unresolved. V lost 6 bases, J lost 7 bases, and 21 bases lay in between. The CDR3 is made up of 15 amino acids. Germline V lookup: CDR1 SNHLY, CDR2 FYNNEI. CDR3 region: CASRYTPGAATGYTF. CDR3 coding DNA: TGTGCCAGCAGGTACACCCCGGGAGCCGCGACTGGCTACACCTTC.

V gene TRBV9 combines with J gene TRBJ1-2; D is uncertain. V was cut by 0 bases and J by 4 bases, with 10 bases left in between. The germline V gene has CDR1 SGDLS and CDR2 YYNGEE. The CDR3 has 14 residues. For the CDR3, the DNA is TGTGCCAGCAGCGTAGGTCTGACGGGCTATGGCTACACCTTC. Translating gives CASSVGLTGYGYTF. Variable domain in full (rest from reference TRBV9 and TRBJ1-2): DSGVTQTPKHLITATGQRVTLRCSPRSGDLSVYWYQQSLDQGLQFLIQYYNGEERAKGNILERFSAQQFPDLHSELNLSSLELGDSALYFCASSVGLTGYGYTFGSGTRLTVV.

The CDR3 sequence: CASSVVAGGTDTQYF. The CDR3, as DNA: TGTGCCAGCAGCGTAGTGGCGGGGGGCACAGATACGCAGTATTTT. J is TRBJ2-3 and V is TRBV9; 7 bases are a match to TRBD2. This CDR3 is 15 amino acids long. Germline-derived CDR1 and CDR2 are SGDLS and YYNGEE. The junction had 2 bases not matched to a gene; V was cut back by 0 bases and J by 1 base.

This sequence joins TRBV28 and TRBJ2-5; TRBD2 matches at 14 bases. The CDR3 consists of 19 residues. V lost 1 base and J lost 0; bases outside the gene matches: 7. Germline values: CDR1 MDHEN, CDR2 SYDVKM. The CDR3 nucleotides are TGTGCCAGCAGTTTATCGACTAGCGGGGGGGTACCGTACCAAGAGACCCAGTACTTC. Protein: CASSLSTSGGVPYQETQYF.

This chain connects TRBV29-1 to TRBJ2-3; TRBD2 is a possible D gene (5 bases). The germline CDR1 and CDR2 sequences are SQVTM and ANQGSEA. Between the trimmed V and J ends, which lost 3 bases and 4 bases, there was a span of 11 bases. The CDR3 is made up of 13 amino acids. The DNA of the CDR3 is TGCAGCGTTGATTCGGGGTACGCAGATACGCAGTATTTT. Protein product: CSVDSGYADTQYF.

The J gene is TRBJ2-5, the V gene TRBV28, with TRBD2 identical over 10 bases. The CDR3 sequence is 16 residues long. Germline-derived CDR1 and CDR2 are MDHEN and SYDVKM. The V gene end was trimmed by 8 bases and the J gene end by 1 base; junction bases not matched to a gene: 10. CDR3 loop: CASGDRLAGGQETQYF. The CDR3 bases are TGTGCCAGCGGTGATCGATTAGCGGGGGGCCAAGAGACCCAGTACTTC.

This sequence joins TRBV5-1 and TRBJ2-7, with 9 bases matching TRBD1. Germline values: CDR1 SGHRS, CDR2 YFSETQ. The CDR3 has 15 amino acids. Losses at the gene ends were 0 bases for V and 1 base for J; bases not matched to a gene: 2. CDR3 DNA sequence: TGCGCCAGCAGCTTGGGACAGGGGGGTTCCTACGAGCAGTACGTC. This gives the protein CASSLGQGGSYEQYV.

J is TRBJ2-3 and V is TRBV7-2; 15 bases line up with TRBD2. The CDR3 consists of 20 residues. Germline V CDR1 and CDR2: SGHTA, FQGNSA. The trim removed 0 bases at V and 10 bases at J, leaving 17 bases unmatched. CDR3 sequence (DNA): TGTGCCAGCAGCTTAGCGGGTTACGGAGGACTAGCGGGGGGGCGGACTTCGCAGTATTTT. It encodes CASSLAGYGGLAGGRTSQYF. Full variable domain (missing parts from reference TRBV7-2 and TRBJ2-3): GAGVSQSPSNKVTEKGKDVELRCDPISGHTALYWYRQSLGQGLEFLIYFQGNSAPDKSGLPSDRFSAERTGGSVSTLTIQRTQQEDSAVYLCASSLAGYGGLAGGRTSQYFGPGTRLTVL.

The chain uses TRBV29-1 and TRBJ1-1; 8 bases fit TRBD1. With V trimmed by 7 bases and J by 2 bases, 9 bases remained unmatched. The CDR3 contains 14 residues. CDR1 and CDR2 (germline): SQVTM, ANQGSEA. CDR3 amino acids: CSAIGTGFNTEAFF. CDR3 DNA sequence: TGCAGCGCTATCGGGACAGGATTTAACACTGAAGCTTTCTTT.

The chain carries TRBV27 and TRBJ2-1; a weak D match, TRBD2 (6 bases). CDR3 length: 15 residues. V gave up 5 bases and J gave up 0 bases, with 11 bases separating them. The V gene's germline CDR1 is MNHEY and CDR2 SMNVEV (reference sequence). The CDR3: CASSRRGGSYNEQFF. The CDR3 DNA sequence: TGTGCCAGCAGTCGACGGGGAGGCTCCTACAATGAGCAGTTCTTC.

The chain has TRBV7-3 and TRBJ2-1; 9 bases are shared with TRBD1. Germline V CDR1 and CDR2: SGHTA, FQGTGA. The CDR3 runs 16 residues. Trimming at V came to 2 bases and at J to 7 bases, leaving 9 bases not matched to a gene. CDR3 nucleotide sequence: TGTGCCAGCAGCTTAGTGTCCACAGGGGGCTTGAATGAGCAGTTCTTC. This codes for CASSLVSTGGLNEQFF.